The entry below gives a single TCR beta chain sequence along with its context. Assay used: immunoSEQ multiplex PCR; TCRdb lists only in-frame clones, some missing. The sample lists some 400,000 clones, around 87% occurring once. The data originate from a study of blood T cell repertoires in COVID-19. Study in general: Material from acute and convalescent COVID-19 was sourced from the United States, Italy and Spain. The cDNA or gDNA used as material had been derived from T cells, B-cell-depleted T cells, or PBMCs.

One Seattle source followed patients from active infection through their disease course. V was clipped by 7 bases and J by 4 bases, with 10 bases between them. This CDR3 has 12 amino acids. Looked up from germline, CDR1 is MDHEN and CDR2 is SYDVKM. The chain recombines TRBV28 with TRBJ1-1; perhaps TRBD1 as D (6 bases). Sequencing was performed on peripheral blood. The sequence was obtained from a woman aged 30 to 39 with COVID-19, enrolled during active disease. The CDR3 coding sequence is TGTGCCAGCACCCAACAGGGCACTGAAGCTTTCTTT. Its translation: CASTQQGTEAFF. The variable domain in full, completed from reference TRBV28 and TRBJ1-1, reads DVKVTQSSRYLVKRTGEKVFLECVQDMDHENMFWYRQDPGLGLRLIYFSYDVKMKEKGDIPEGYSVSREKKERFSLILESASTNQTSMYLCASTQQGTEAFFGQGTRLTVV.